What follows is one T cell receptor (beta chain) and its context. Its antigen remains unidentified. Relative to the germline gene, one junction end is altered; a read error may explain this. These data come from a study of blood T cells in healthy people across ages. A second PCR, run for about 6 to 12 cycles, used a sample-barcoded 5' primer plus a J-beta primer mix. TCRdb redid the calling of the 5' RACE reads with MiXCR, one entry per CDR3 protein. The sample holds approximately 810,000 distinct CDR3 sequences, 30% to 45% seen once. This CDR3 is built from 14 residues. Points from the study as a whole: Long-lived donors had more naive CD4+ cells and higher diversity than aged donors.

The clonotype was recovered from a man between 18 and 29 years old in good health. Sequencing was done on a sample of blood. V is TRBV12-3 or TRBV12-4 and J is TRBJ1-4; TRBD1 matches at 8 bases. CDR3 bases: TGTGCCAGCAGCGTGGACAGGGATAATGTAAAACTGTTTTTT. As protein: CASSVDRDNVKLFF.